These 8 T cell receptor beta chains were all obtained from the same sample, sequenced in a study of blood T cell repertoires in COVID-19. Sequencing used immunoSEQ multiplex PCR; TCRdb keeps in-frame clones, though not all of them. Of under 250,000 clones listed, around nine tenths were seen once; the top ten hold about 1.7%. The sample was peripheral blood. The origin of the receptors is a woman aged 55-75 years who had recovered from COVID-19.

The V call is TRBV28, the J call TRBJ2-3, with 10 bases identical to TRBD2. V gave up 2 bases and J gave up 6 bases; unmatched junction bases: 8. The CDR3 extends over 16 amino acids. Germline CDR1 MDHEN, CDR2 SYDVKM. CDR3 protein: CASSLDSGGYPDTQYF. As DNA, the CDR3 is TGTGCCAGCAGTTTAGATAGCGGGGGGTACCCTGATACGCAGTATTTT.

V gene TRBV18 combines with J gene TRBJ2-4; the D gene is possibly TRBD1 (5 bases). Germline V gene lookup returns CDR1 KGHSH and CDR2 LQKENI. This CDR3 has 12 amino acids. Trimming pared 4 bases from V and 8 bases from J, leaving 9 bases between. The CDR3 is CASSHPQDIQYF. The CDR3 bases are TGTGCCAGCTCACACCCACAGGACATTCAGTACTTC.

The chain couples TRBV6-2 or TRBV6-3 to TRBJ2-2, with 8 bases lining up with TRBD1. From germline, CDR1 is MNHEY and CDR2 SVGEGT. The CDR3 spans 17 residues. V was pared by 5 bases and J by 6 bases, with 14 bases of the junction left unmatched. The CDR3 region is CASSAIRGRRLSGELFF. In nucleotides, the CDR3 is TGTGCCAGCAGTGCAATCAGGGGGCGGCGGCTTTCCGGGGAGCTGTTTTTT.

This clone showed up just once. The chain couples TRBV5-4 to TRBJ1-4; D is ambiguous. The CDR3 has 13 amino acids. Deletions cut 5 bases from V and 4 bases from J, with 9 bases between. Germline V gene data show CDR1 as SGHNT and CDR2 as YYREEE (reference sequence). The CDR3 reads CASSSIGNEKLFF. The CDR3 DNA sequence: TGTGCCAGCAGTTCGATCGGTAATGAAAAACTGTTTTTT.

The rearrangement links TRBV5-6 to TRBJ2-7; weak D call: TRBD2 (6 bases). Germline CDR1 SGHDT, CDR2 YYEEEE. Trimming removed 0 bases from V and 3 bases from J, with 13 bases in between. The CDR3 extends over 15 amino acids. CDR3 bases: TGTGCCAGCAGCTTGGGGTTAGCGGCACTCTACGAGCAGTACTTC. The encoded protein is CASSLGLAALYEQYF.

The rearrangement uses TRBV4-2 and TRBJ1-1; D gene uncertain. The length of the CDR3 is 16 residues. Germline lookup yields CDR1 LGHNA and CDR2 YNFKEQ. V was clipped by 3 bases and J by 1 base, with 15 bases between them. The CDR3 reads CASSQVDNRWNTEAFF. The CDR3 nucleotides read TGTGCCAGCAGCCAGGTAGACAATCGGTGGAACACTGAAGCTTTCTTT.

The chain carries TRBV10-2 and TRBJ1-1; a weak D match, TRBD1 (5 bases). V was cut by 5 bases and J by 3 bases, with 13 bases left in between. Looked up from germline, CDR1 is WSHSY and CDR2 is SAAADI. This CDR3 is built from 14 residues. CDR3 coding DNA: TGCGCCAGCAGTTCAGGGAGGAAGGACACTGAAGCTTTCTTT. Its translation: CASSSGRKDTEAFF.

The V call is TRBV28, the J call TRBJ1-4, with 9 bases identical to TRBD1. The germline V gene has CDR1 MDHEN and CDR2 SYDVKM. V lost 5 bases, J lost 8 bases, and 12 bases stayed unmatched. The CDR3 length is 16 residues. The CDR3 bases are TGTGCCAGCAGTCCAAATACAGGGGGCCTTGGGGAAAAACTGTTTTTT. This sequence encodes CASSPNTGGLGEKLFF. Full variable domain (missing parts from reference TRBV28 and TRBJ1-4): DVKVTQSSRYLVKRTGEKVFLECVQDMDHENMFWYRQDPGLGLRLIYFSYDVKMKEKGDIPEGYSVSREKKERFSLILESASTNQTSMYLCASSPNTGGLGEKLFFGSGTQLSVL.